This T cell receptor (beta chain) was observed in a study of shared clonotypes between healthy human individuals. TCRdb's copy holds only in-frame clones and misses some; the assay was immunoSEQ multiplex PCR. The sample includes about 2.3 million clones, just under 95% seen only once; the top ten take 0.37%. Only Caucasian adults living in Nashville, Tennessee made up the donor group. The study separated CD4+ cells into CD45RA+ naive and CD45RA-negative memory subsets. CDR3 size: 14 residues. Trimming stripped 4 bases from V and 2 bases from J, with 12 bases between. Germline V gene sequence: CDR1 SNHLY, CDR2 FYNNEI.

The receptor was derived from a man between 18 and 29 years old in good health. Some clones in this sample may be carry-over from other donors' samples. The rearrangement uses TRBV2 and TRBJ2-7; D call uncertain. Sequencing input: naive CD4+ T cells from PBMCs. Indicated subset: CD45RA+ positively selected. CDR3 bases: TGTGCCAGCAGTGGAGGCAGTTGGGCCTACGAGCAGTACTTC. Translation gives CASSGGSWAYEQYF. The full variable domain, rest sourced from reference TRBV2 and TRBJ2-7, is EPEVTQTPSHQVTQMGQEVILRCVPISNHLYFYWYRQILGQKVEFLVSFYNNEISEKSEIFDDQFSVERPDGSNFTLKIRSTKLEDSAMYFCASSGGSWAYEQYFGPGTRLTVT.